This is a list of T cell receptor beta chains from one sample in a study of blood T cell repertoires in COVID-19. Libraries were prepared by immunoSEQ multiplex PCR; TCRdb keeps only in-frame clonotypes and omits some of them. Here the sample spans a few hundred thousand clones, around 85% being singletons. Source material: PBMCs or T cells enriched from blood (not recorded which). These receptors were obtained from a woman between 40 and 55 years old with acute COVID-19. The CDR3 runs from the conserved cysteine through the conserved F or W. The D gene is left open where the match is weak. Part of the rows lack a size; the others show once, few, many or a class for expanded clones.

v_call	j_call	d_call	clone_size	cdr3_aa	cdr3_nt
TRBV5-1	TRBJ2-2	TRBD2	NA	CASSSGLAGGPNTGELFF	TGCGCCAGCAGCTCGGGACTAGCGGGAGGGCCGAACACCGGGGAGCTGTTTTTT
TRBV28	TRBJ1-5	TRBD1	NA	CASSLQGAYNQPQHF	TGTGCCAGCAGCTTACAGGGGGCATACAATCAGCCCCAGCATTTT
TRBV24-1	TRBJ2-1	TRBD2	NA	CATSEPGGRSHNEQFF	TGTGCCACCAGTGAGCCGGGCGGGAGGTCCCACAATGAGCAGTTCTTC
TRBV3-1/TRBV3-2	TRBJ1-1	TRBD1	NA	CASNPGGPNTEAFF	TGTGCCAGCAACCCAGGGGGCCCGAACACTGAAGCTTTCTTT
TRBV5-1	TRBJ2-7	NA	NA	CASSLGADREQYF	TGCGCCAGCAGCTTGGGGGCAGACCGGGAGCAGTACTTC
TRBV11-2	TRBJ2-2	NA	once	CASSLESSTGELFF	TGTGCCAGCAGCTTAGAGAGTTCCACCGGGGAGCTGTTTTTT
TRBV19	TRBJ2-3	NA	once	CASSSRRGDTQYF	TGTGCCAGTAGTTCCCGGCGGGGAGATACGCAGTATTTT
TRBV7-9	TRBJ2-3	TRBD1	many	CASSLAGTGGTDTQYF	TGTGCCAGCAGCTTAGCAGGGACAGGAGGGACAGATACGCAGTATTTT
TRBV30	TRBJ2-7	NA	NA	CAWRAPPTYEQYF	TGTGCCTGGAGAGCACCTCCTACCTACGAGCAGTACTTC
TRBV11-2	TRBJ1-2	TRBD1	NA	CASSSSGGGDGYTF	TGTGCCAGCAGCTCTTCAGGGGGCGGAGATGGCTACACCTTC
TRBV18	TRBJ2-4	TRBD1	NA	CASSSVTGEKNIQYF	TGTGCCAGCTCGTCCGTGACAGGGGAAAAAAACATTCAGTACTTC
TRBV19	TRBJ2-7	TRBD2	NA	CASSILGASGMIEQYF	TGTGCCAGTAGTATACTTGGGGCTAGCGGGATGATAGAGCAGTACTTC
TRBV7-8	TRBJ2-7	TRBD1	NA	CASSFQRDRHEQYF	TGTGCCAGCAGCTTCCAACGGGACAGGCACGAGCAGTACTTC
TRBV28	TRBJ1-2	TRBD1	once	CASRLTGDYGYTF	TGTGCCAGCAGACTCACAGGGGACTATGGCTACACCTTC